These T cell receptor beta chains were read from a single sample in a study of T cells in Graves' hyperthyroidism and ophthalmopathy. TCRdb recomputed calls from the multiplex PCR reads with MiXCR, one row per CDR3 protein. This sample has 380,000 or so distinct CDR3 sequences; about a fifth occur once, and the top ten carry roughly 3.5%. The sample consisted of blood. The receptors here all came from a woman aged 18-29 years with Graves' hyperthyroidism. Each CDR3 is given with its conserved first and last residue. The D gene is left open where the match is weak. Only part of the rows carry a size: once, few, many, or a class if the clone is expanded.

CASSLSGTSETQYF,TGTGCCAGCAGCTTATCCGGGACTAGCGAGACCCAGTACTTC,TRBJ2-5,many,TRBV7-2,TRBD2
CASSLGTHEAFF,TGTGCCAGCAGCTTAGGGACCCATGAAGCTTTCTTT,TRBJ1-1,many,TRBV11-2,-
CASTIDRGPGGYTF,TGTGCCAGCACCATCGACAGGGGGCCAGGTGGCTACACCTTC,TRBJ1-2,many,TRBV12-3/TRBV12-4,TRBD1
CSARGRGPGDQPQHF,TGCAGTGCTAGAGGGCGAGGGCCGGGCGATCAGCCCCAGCATTTT,TRBJ1-5,many,TRBV20-1,-
CASSPPTGGYTEAFF,TGTGCCAGCAGCCCGCCGACAGGGGGCTACACTGAAGCTTTCTTT,TRBJ1-1,-,TRBV11-1,TRBD1
CSGNRDRVKETRYF,TGCAGTGGAAATCGGGACAGGGTGAAAGAGACCCGGTACTTC,TRBJ2-5,-,TRBV20-1,TRBD1
CATSRENRFAPVGQYF,TGTGCCACCAGCAGAGAGAACAGGTTTGCGCCAGTGGGGCAGTACTTC,TRBJ2-7,-,TRBV15,-
CASSLSSHEQYF,TGTGCCAGCAGCTTGTCGTCCCACGAGCAGTACTTC,TRBJ2-7,many,TRBV11-2,-
CASSYTLEQYF,TGTGCCAGCAGTTACACTTTGGAGCAGTACTTC,TRBJ2-7,-,TRBV12-3/TRBV12-4,-
CASKVGQGSAGELFF,TGTGCCAGTAAGGTGGGGCAGGGCAGTGCCGGGGAGCTGTTTTTT,TRBJ2-2,many,TRBV19,-
CAGAGQENTEAFF,TGTGCCGGCGCGGGACAGGAGAACACTGAAGCTTTCTTT,TRBJ1-1,many,TRBV10-3,TRBD1
CASSQQGLLPGELFF,TGTGCCAGCAGCCAACAGGGACTTCTTCCCGGGGAGCTGTTTTTT,TRBJ2-2,few,TRBV7-3,-
CASSPYLAGSFEQYF,TGTGCCAGCAGCCCTTACCTAGCGGGGTCGTTCGAGCAGTACTTC,TRBJ2-7,many,TRBV7-2,TRBD2
CASSSRSGAFQETQYF,TGTGCCAGCAGCTCTAGGAGCGGGGCTTTCCAAGAGACCCAGTACTTC,TRBJ2-5,many,TRBV7-9,TRBD2
CASRIGGLETQYF,TGTGCCAGCAGGATCGGGGGTCTAGAGACCCAGTACTTC,TRBJ2-5,many,TRBV12-3/TRBV12-4,-
CASSFTGLNTEAFF,TGTGCCAGCAGCTTTACAGGGTTGAACACTGAAGCTTTCTTT,TRBJ1-1,many,TRBV7-2,-
CASSLQGRTEAFF,TGTGCCAGCAGCTTACAGGGAAGGACTGAAGCTTTCTTT,TRBJ1-1,many,TRBV14,-
CASSSGGVDTEAFF,TGCGCCAGCAGCTCAGGGGGAGTGGACACTGAAGCTTTCTTT,TRBJ1-1,many,TRBV5-1,TRBD1
CASSYRGGGSGANVLTF,TGTGCCAGCAGTTACCGAGGCGGTGGCTCTGGGGCCAACGTCCTGACTTTC,TRBJ2-6,many,TRBV6-5,-
CASSQVGDWDLGRELFF,TGTGCCAGCAGCCAAGTGGGGGACTGGGACCTCGGCAGGGAGCTGTTTTTT,TRBJ2-2,few,TRBV3-1,-
CASSQEGGGRTGELFF,TGCGCCAGCAGCCAAGAAGGCGGGGGGCGGACCGGGGAGCTGTTTTTT,TRBJ2-2,-,TRBV4-1,TRBD2
CASSKRDRGFYGYTF,TGTGCCAGCAGCAAGCGGGACAGGGGATTCTATGGCTACACCTTC,TRBJ1-2,many,TRBV3-1,TRBD1
CASSGPGGFNTEAFF,TGTGCCAGCAGCGGACCAGGGGGGTTTAACACTGAAGCTTTCTTT,TRBJ1-1,many,TRBV9,TRBD1
CASSLAGPYYGYTF,TGTGCCAGCAGCTTAGCCGGGCCTTACTATGGCTACACCTTC,TRBJ1-2,many,TRBV7-9,-
CATNVGTGDGYTF,TGTGCCACCAATGTCGGGACAGGGGATGGCTACACCTTC,TRBJ1-2,-,TRBV6-2/TRBV6-3,TRBD1
CASSDSGNSNQPQHF,TGTGCCAGCAGTGACTCGGGGAATAGCAATCAGCCCCAGCATTTT,TRBJ1-5,many,TRBV2,-
CASSPRSLNEKLFF,TGTGCCAGCAGCCCTCGGAGTCTCAATGAAAAACTGTTTTTT,TRBJ1-4,few,TRBV11-1,-
CSVAPGVVSLETQYF,TGCAGCGTGGCCCCCGGTGTGGTCAGCTTGGAGACCCAGTACTTC,TRBJ2-5,many,TRBV29-1,-
CAISPQQGTYEQYF,TGTGCCATCAGTCCTCAACAGGGGACCTACGAGCAGTACTTC,TRBJ2-7,many,TRBV10-3,TRBD1